One TCR beta chain is described in this entry. Its antigen is still unknown. The data belong to a study of cytomegalovirus exposure and HLA in healthy donors. Researchers ran the PCR with 60 Vbeta and 13 Jbeta primers. Data came from immunoSEQ multiplex PCR; TCRdb stores just in-frame clones and leaves some out. The sample yields around 90,000 clones, around 77% seen once. Regarding the study as a whole: Altogether, 150 to 200 TCR beta chains were recorded as cytomegalovirus-associated. With DRB1 most and HLA-C fewest, TCR association rates differed between HLA loci in a later analysis. Roughly even sequencing depth across donors was the assumption behind the presence/absence analyses. The classifier reportedly diagnosed cytomegalovirus status with high specificity and sensitivity.

Germline V gene lookup returns CDR1 MNHEY and CDR2 SVGAGI. The CDR3 is 12 residues long. Trimming pared 1 base from V and 9 bases from J, leaving 7 bases between. Sequencing was performed on PBMCs. This sequence was found in a man aged 30-40 years in good health and CMV-seronegative. The chain uses TRBV6-5 and TRBJ2-1; a possible D gene is TRBD1 (5 bases). CDR3 amino acids: CASSYFQGEQFF. DNA for the CDR3: TGTGCCAGCAGTTACTTCCAGGGTGAGCAGTTCTTC.